The sequence of this T cell receptor beta chain was determined in a study of T-cell memory formation after mild COVID-19. Overall study results and limits: Still unconfirmed is whether the second-wave clones peaking on day 37 recognized SARS-CoV-2. The main location of contracting CD4+ clones was CM and EM, and that of contracting CD8+ clones was EMRA.

This CDR3 contains 15 residues. V was trimmed by 4 bases and J by 4 bases, leaving 14 bases between them. As concerns this clonotype: The antigen is not known.

TCRdb recomputed calls from the 5' RACE reads with MiXCR, one row per CDR3 protein. Among 190,000 or so distinct CDR3 sequences listed, 20% to 25% were seen once. The material sequenced was PBMCs or a T cell subset sorted from them (not recorded which). The chain has TRBV12-3 or TRBV12-4 and TRBJ2-1; D ambiguous. The clonotype originates from an adult woman who had mild COVID-19 (a few samples of this study predate the infection). Cell type and time point are not known. CDR3 sequence reads: CASSYQTGYYNEQFF. The CDR3 DNA sequence: TGTGCCAGCAGTTACCAAACGGGCTATTACAATGAGCAGTTCTTC.